This entry lists 30 T cell receptor beta chains sequenced from one sample in a study of blood T cells in healthy people across ages. The authors ran a second PCR of about 6 to 11 cycles using a sample-barcoded 5' primer and a J-beta primer mix. TCRdb recomputed calls from the 5' RACE reads with MiXCR, one row per CDR3 protein. The sample consists of 550,000 to 650,000 distinct CDR3 sequences, under 30% of them appearing once. The sequenced material came from blood. All receptors derive from an elderly woman in good health.

The sample holds a few counts of this clonotype. V is TRBV12-3 or TRBV12-4 and J is TRBJ1-1; no clear D. This CDR3 region has 15 residues. Trimming shortened V by 3 bases and J by 8 bases, and 19 bases separated the two germline ends. The CDR3 sequence is CASSFGNAPGTEAFF. CDR3 bases: TGTGCCAGCAGTTTCGGTAACGCCCCGGGAACGGAAGCTTTCTTT.

In its sample, this clonotype was seen many times. CDR3 bases: TGCAGTGCTAGACATGGACAGGGAGGCTACACCTTC. It yields the protein CSARHGQGGYTF. This chain links TRBV20-1 with TRBJ1-2; 8 bases are shared with TRBD1. Germline trimming cut 2 bases from V and 8 bases from J; bases unmatched to any gene: 4. Germline V gene data show CDR1 as DFQATT and CDR2 as SNEGSKA (reference sequence). The CDR3 is 12 amino acids.

The V call is TRBV25-1, the J call TRBJ1-2; D remains unclear. With 6 bases removed from V and 4 bases from J, the gap between germline ends came to 15 bases. The CDR3 consists of 14 residues. Germline V CDR1 and CDR2: MGHDK, SYGVNS. The CDR3 is CASRGFDGSYGYTF. As DNA, the CDR3 is TGTGCCAGCAGGGGATTTGACGGAAGCTATGGCTACACCTTC.

This chain joins TRBV7-2 and TRBJ2-3; D is uncertain. Germline-derived CDR1 and CDR2 are SGHTA and FQGNSA. This CDR3 has 14 amino acids. Trimming took 3 bases from V and 1 from J, leaving 8 bases between them. Written as DNA, the CDR3 is TGTGCCAGCAGCTTTAAGTTCGGCACAGATACGCAGTATTTT. Translation gives CASSFKFGTDTQYF.

This clonotype was detected many times. The chain uses TRBV5-1 and TRBJ1-5, with TRBD1 as a possible D gene (5 bases). This CDR3 comprises 15 residues. V was cut by 2 bases and J by 0 bases, with 9 bases left in between. The germline gives CDR1 SGHRS, CDR2 YFSETQ. The CDR3 DNA reads as TGCGCCAGCAGCTTCGCCGGGGCTAGCAATCAGCCCCAGCATTTT. Encoded protein: CASSFAGASNQPQHF.

This clonotype was seen a few times. Given a much more abundant clone one base away, this may be a read error. J is TRBJ2-1 and V is TRBV9; D not resolved. Per germline, CDR1 SGDLS and CDR2 YYNGEE. The V end was cut by 0 bases, the J end by 0 bases, with 7 bases between. The CDR3 is 15 amino acids. The CDR3 sequence is CASSVGISSYNEQFF. DNA for the CDR3: TGTGCCAGCAGCGTAGGGATTAGCTCCTACAATGAGCAGTTCTTC.

This clonotype was detected only a few times. The DNA of the CDR3 is TGTGCCAGCACAGTAAGTGCCTATGGCTACACCTTC. This gives the protein CASTVSAYGYTF. The J gene is TRBJ1-2, the V gene TRBV2; no clear D. V gave up 7 bases and J gave up 4 bases, with 10 bases separating them. CDR1 SNHLY and CDR2 FYNNEI come from the germline V gene. The CDR3 is 12 amino acids.

This clonotype was found a few times. The chain employs TRBV2 and TRBJ1-4; D gene uncertain. Trimming pared 0 bases from V and 7 bases from J, leaving 12 bases between. Germline V lookup: CDR1 SNHLY, CDR2 FYNNEI. The CDR3 length is 15 residues. The CDR3 bases are TGTGCCAGCAGTGAAGCGCGAGGGAAGGGTGAAAAACTGTTTTTT. Its translation: CASSEARGKGEKLFF.

Details on this clonotype: This sequence may be a read error, since a much larger clone differs from it by one base. The V and J genes are TRBV12-3 or TRBV12-4 and TRBJ1-4; D ambiguous. The CDR3 runs 14 residues. V was trimmed by 3 bases and J by 8 bases, leaving 13 bases between them. This CDR3 reads CASSLGYGPEKLFF. CDR3 nucleotides: TGTGCCAGCAGTTTGGGATACGGTCCCGAAAAACTGTTTTTT.

The chain employs TRBV28 and TRBJ1-1, with a weak D call TRBD1 (6 bases). The CDR3 contains 13 residues. V lost 7 bases and J 0 bases, leaving 9 bases between the germline ends. CDR1 is MDHEN, CDR2 SYDVKM, per germline. This chain's CDR3 is CASTGHVNTEAFF. The DNA for the CDR3 is TGTGCCAGCACGGGACACGTGAACACTGAAGCTTTCTTT.

The chain links TRBV9 to TRBJ2-1; D tentatively reads TRBD1 or TRBD2 (5 bases each). V shed 0 bases and J shed 8 bases, with 15 bases lying between them. CDR3 size: 15 residues. CDR1 is SGDLS and CDR2 is YYNGEE in the germline V gene. This chain's CDR3 is CASSVGQRIGDEQFF. The CDR3 bases are TGTGCCAGCAGCGTAGGACAGCGGATCGGGGATGAGCAGTTCTTC. The variable domain in full, completed from reference TRBV9 and TRBJ2-1, reads DSGVTQTPKHLITATGQRVTLRCSPRSGDLSVYWYQQSLDQGLQFLIQYYNGEERAKGNILERFSAQQFPDLHSELNLSSLELGDSALYFCASSVGQRIGDEQFFGPGTRLTVL.

At least ten counts were recorded for this clonotype. The genes are TRBV12-3 or TRBV12-4 and TRBJ1-1; D might be TRBD1 (6 bases). Trimming removed 5 bases from V and 0 bases from J, with 13 bases in between. The CDR3 consists of 15 residues. The CDR3 protein is CASSPGQAMNTEAFF. The CDR3 region has the DNA TGTGCCAGCAGTCCGGGACAAGCAATGAACACTGAAGCTTTCTTT.

This clonotype was found many times. The V call is TRBV20-1, the J call TRBJ2-7, with 9 bases lining up with TRBD1. Germline CDR1 is DFQATT and CDR2 is SNEGSKA (reference sequence). V gave up 0 bases and J gave up 4 bases; unmatched junction bases: 7. The CDR3 extends over 15 amino acids. CDR3 protein: CSARDGDRDSYEQYF. In DNA, the CDR3 is TGCAGTGCTAGAGATGGGGACAGGGACTCATACGAGCAGTACTTC.

There are many counts of this clonotype. The V gene is TRBV4-2, the J gene TRBJ2-7; 11 bases match TRBD2. This CDR3 is 16 amino acids long. The germline V gene encodes CDR1 LGHNA and CDR2 YNFKEQ. V was clipped by 0 bases and J by 5 bases; unmatched bases: 6. This CDR3 is CASSQELAGALNEQYF. The CDR3 DNA sequence: TGTGCCAGCAGCCAAGAACTAGCGGGGGCCTTGAACGAGCAGTACTTC.

Written as DNA, the CDR3 is TGCGCCAGCAGCCAAGATCGTGGGTCTGGTGAAGCTTTCTTT. This translates into CASSQDRGSGEAFF. The rearrangement joins TRBV4-3 to TRBJ1-1; D is undetermined. The CDR3 is 14 residues long. Trimming removed 0 bases at V and 7 bases at J, with 12 bases between. Germline values: CDR1 LGHNA, CDR2 YSLEER.

This chain uses TRBV29-1 with TRBJ1-5, with TRBD1 as a possible D gene (6 bases). Per germline, CDR1 SQVTM and CDR2 ANQGSEA. V was shortened by 4 bases and J by 1 base, with 8 bases between the two germline ends. The CDR3 runs to 13 residues. This chain's CDR3 is CSVVTGSNQPQHF. In DNA, the CDR3 is TGCAGCGTTGTGACAGGCAGCAATCAGCCCCAGCATTTT.

V is TRBV7-3 and J is TRBJ2-1; 10 nucleotides agree with TRBD2. Germline-derived CDR1 and CDR2 are SGHTA and FQGTGA. The V gene end was trimmed by 5 bases and the J gene end by 8 bases; junction bases not matched to a gene: 9. The CDR3 is 15 amino acids. CDR3 loop: CASSIEAGGQDEQFF. The CDR3 DNA is TGTGCCAGCAGCATAGAAGCGGGGGGGCAGGATGAGCAGTTCTTC. Complete variable domain (other parts from reference TRBV7-3 and TRBJ2-1): GAGVSQTPSNKVTEKGKYVELRCDPISGHTALYWYRQSLGQGPEFLIYFQGTGAADDSGLPNDRFFAVRPEGSVSTLKIQRTERGDSAVYLCASSIEAGGQDEQFFGPGTRLTVL.

The chain is built from TRBV6-1 and TRBJ2-3; 7 bases agree with TRBD2. The CDR3 length is 16 residues. Losses at the gene ends were 5 bases for V and 0 bases for J; bases not matched to a gene: 8. Germline loops: CDR1 MNHNS, CDR2 SASEGT. The CDR3 DNA reads TGTGCCAGCAGTACGAGTGGTAGCGGGAGCACAGATACGCAGTATTTT. It translates to CASSTSGSGSTDTQYF.

CDR3 nucleotide sequence: TGTGCCTGGAGTGAGGCGAGCGGTGGCCTCAACTCCTACGAGCAGTACTTC. Amino acid sequence: CAWSEASGGLNSYEQYF. The chain is built from TRBV30 and TRBJ2-7; a possible D gene is TRBD2 (5 bases). V lost 1 base and J 0 bases, leaving 19 bases between the germline ends. Germline CDR1 is GTSNPN and CDR2 is SVGIG (reference sequence). This CDR3 contains 17 residues.

The V call is TRBV28, the J call TRBJ2-4; D is unclear. Germline CDR1 is MDHEN and CDR2 is SYDVKM. V lost 3 bases and J lost 2, with 14 bases in between. The CDR3 has 16 amino acids. Written as DNA, the CDR3 is TGTGCCAGCAGTTTCCCCTTAAATTCAACCAAAAACATTCAGTACTTC. Amino acids: CASSFPLNSTKNIQYF. Complete variable domain (other parts from reference TRBV28 and TRBJ2-4): DVKVTQSSRYLVKRTGEKVFLECVQDMDHENMFWYRQDPGLGLRLIYFSYDVKMKEKGDIPEGYSVSREKKERFSLILESASTNQTSMYLCASSFPLNSTKNIQYFGAGTRLSVL.

Notes on this clonotype: A much more abundant neighbour one base away suggests this may be a read error. The chain couples TRBV6-6 to TRBJ2-3; 8 positions match TRBD2. Germline assignment: CDR1 MNHNY and CDR2 SVGAGI (reference sequence). There are 15 residues in the CDR3. DNA of the CDR3: TGTGCCAGCAGCTTAGCGGGGAACGCCGGGGATACGCGGTATTTT. Residues: CASSLAGNAGDTRYF.

J is TRBJ2-3 and V is TRBV10-3; TRBD1 agrees at 11 bases. This CDR3 is 15 amino acids long. Germline V gene lookup returns CDR1 ENHRY and CDR2 SYGVKD. V lost 6 bases to trimming and J lost 2 bases; unmatched junction nucleotides: 4. CDR3 sequence: CAIRGTGGITDTQYF. The CDR3 DNA is TGTGCCATCAGGGGGACAGGGGGGATCACAGATACGCAGTATTTT.

The rearrangement uses TRBV7-3 and TRBJ2-2; D remains unclear. Per germline, CDR1 SGHTA and CDR2 FQGTGA. The V gene lost 9 bases and the J gene lost 1 base, with 9 bases spanning the gap. The CDR3 has 13 residues. CDR3 region: CASRVGNTGELFF. CDR3 bases: TGTGCCAGTCGGGTGGGGAACACCGGGGAGCTGTTTTTT. The full variable domain, its missing parts supplied by reference TRBV7-3 and TRBJ2-2, is GAGVSQTPSNKVTEKGKYVELRCDPISGHTALYWYRQSLGQGPEFLIYFQGTGAADDSGLPNDRFFAVRPEGSVSTLKIQRTERGDSAVYLCASRVGNTGELFFGEGSRLTVL.

The chain uses TRBV28 and TRBJ2-1, with 8 nucleotides matching TRBD1. With 7 bases clipped from V and 4 bases from J, the junction kept 12 bases outside the gene matches. CDR1 MDHEN and CDR2 SYDVKM come from the germline V gene. The CDR3 covers 16 residues. In nucleotides, the CDR3 is TGTGCCAGCAAACAGGGGGGACAGCGTAATTACAATGAGCAGTTCTTC. This translates into CASKQGGQRNYNEQFF.

Note on this clonotype: Germline and junction disagree at one end, which may indicate a read error. The chain links TRBV24-1 to TRBJ2-2; unclear D gene. Looked up from germline, CDR1 is KGHDR and CDR2 is SFDVKD. CDR3 size: 14 residues. This CDR3 reads CVTSDFGNLGELFF. The CDR3 nucleotides are TGTGTCACCAGTGATTTTGGTAACCTCGGGGAGCTGTTTTTT.

This clonotype was detected ten times or more. V gene TRBV2 combines with J gene TRBJ1-2, with TRBD1 matching 9 bases. J lost 5 bases, V lost 3 bases, and 4 bases had no gene match. CDR3 size: 14 residues. From germline, CDR1 is SNHLY and CDR2 FYNNEI. This CDR3 reads CASSEVGQGYGYTF. CDR3 nucleotide sequence: TGTGCCAGCAGTGAGGTTGGACAGGGGTATGGCTACACCTTC. The full variable domain, in which reference TRBV2 and TRBJ1-2 provide the parts outside the CDR3, is EPEVTQTPSHQVTQMGQEVILRCVPISNHLYFYWYRQILGQKVEFLVSFYNNEISEKSEIFDDQFSVERPDGSNFTLKIRSTKLEDSAMYFCASSEVGQGYGYTFGSGTRLTVV.

This clonotype was seen at least ten times. The J gene is TRBJ2-7, the V gene TRBV7-2; 11 nucleotides match TRBD2. The CDR3 totals 14 residues. The V gene end was trimmed by 4 bases and the J gene end by 4 bases; junction bases not matched to a gene: 3. Germline V gene sequence: CDR1 SGHTA, CDR2 FQGNSA. The CDR3 spells CASSSPSGGYEQYF. The CDR3 DNA sequence: TGTGCCAGCAGCTCTCCTAGCGGGGGGTACGAGCAGTACTTC.

This clonotype was counted only a few times. This sequence joins TRBV27 and TRBJ2-5; D gene uncertain. The CDR3 runs to 14 residues. CDR1 and CDR2 from the germline V gene are MNHEY and SMNVEV (reference sequence). V was trimmed by 5 bases and J by 0 bases, leaving 10 bases between them. Here the CDR3 DNA reads TGTGCCAGCAGTCCCAGAGCCTACCAAGAGACCCAGTACTTC. Its protein product is CASSPRAYQETQYF.

This clonotype was seen many times. The chain joins TRBV6-1 to TRBJ2-6, with 12 bases identical to TRBD2. The CDR3 extends over 17 amino acids. V lost 4 bases, J lost 3 bases, and 4 bases stayed unmatched. In germline, CDR1 is MNHNS, CDR2 SASEGT. The CDR3 region is CASSATSGGYGANVLTF. CDR3 nucleotides: TGTGCCAGCAGTGCAACTAGCGGGGGGTATGGGGCCAACGTCCTGACTTTC.

The V call is TRBV7-2, the J call TRBJ2-7; no definite D call. V was trimmed by 2 bases and J by 7 bases, leaving 9 bases between them. The V gene's germline CDR1 is SGHTA and CDR2 FQGNSA. This CDR3 spans 12 amino acids. The CDR3 nucleotides read TGTGCCAGCAGCTTAATTTTAGGGGAGCAGTACTTC. Amino acids: CASSLILGEQYF.